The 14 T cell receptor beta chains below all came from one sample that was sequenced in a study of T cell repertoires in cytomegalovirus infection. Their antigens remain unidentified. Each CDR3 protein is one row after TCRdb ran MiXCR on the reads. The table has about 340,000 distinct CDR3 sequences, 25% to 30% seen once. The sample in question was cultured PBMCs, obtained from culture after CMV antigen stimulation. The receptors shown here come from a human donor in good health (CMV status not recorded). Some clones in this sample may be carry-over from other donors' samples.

The CDR3 is CAIRTGVDNSPLHF. CDR3 DNA: TGTGCCATCAGGACAGGGGTAGATAATTCACCCCTCCACTTT. The chain has TRBV10-3 and TRBJ1-6; 8 positions agree with TRBD1. The germline CDR1 and CDR2 sequences are ENHRY and SYGVKD. After removal of 6 bases from V and 5 bases from J, the junction contained 3 bases not matched to a gene. This CDR3 is built from 14 residues.

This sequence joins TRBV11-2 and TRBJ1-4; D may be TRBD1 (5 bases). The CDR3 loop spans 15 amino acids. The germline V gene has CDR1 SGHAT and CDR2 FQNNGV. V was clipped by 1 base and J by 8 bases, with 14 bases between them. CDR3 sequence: CASSLGPGREEKLFF. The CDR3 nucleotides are TGTGCCAGCAGCTTAGGCCCAGGGAGAGAGGAAAAACTGTTTTTT.

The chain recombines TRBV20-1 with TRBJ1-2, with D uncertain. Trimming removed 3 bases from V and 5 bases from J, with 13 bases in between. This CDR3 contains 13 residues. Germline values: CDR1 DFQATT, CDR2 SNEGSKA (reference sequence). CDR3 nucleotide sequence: TGCAGTGCTAGGGCTCTACGAGCTTATGGCTACACCTTC. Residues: CSARALRAYGYTF.

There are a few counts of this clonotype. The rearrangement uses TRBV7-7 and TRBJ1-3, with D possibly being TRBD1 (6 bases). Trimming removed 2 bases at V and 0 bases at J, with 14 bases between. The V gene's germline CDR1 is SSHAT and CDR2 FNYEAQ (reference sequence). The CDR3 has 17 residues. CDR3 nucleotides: TGTGCCAGCAGCTTAAGCAGGGGCCTGAGCTCTGGAAACACCATATATTTT. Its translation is CASSLSRGLSSGNTIYF.

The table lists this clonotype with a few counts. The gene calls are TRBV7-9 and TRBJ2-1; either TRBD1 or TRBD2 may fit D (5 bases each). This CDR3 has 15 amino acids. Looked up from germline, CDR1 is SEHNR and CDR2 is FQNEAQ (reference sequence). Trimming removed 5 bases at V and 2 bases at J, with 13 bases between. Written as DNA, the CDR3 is TGTGCCAGCAGCCTAGTCGTGGGGGCCTACAATGAGCAGTTCTTC. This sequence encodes CASSLVVGAYNEQFF.

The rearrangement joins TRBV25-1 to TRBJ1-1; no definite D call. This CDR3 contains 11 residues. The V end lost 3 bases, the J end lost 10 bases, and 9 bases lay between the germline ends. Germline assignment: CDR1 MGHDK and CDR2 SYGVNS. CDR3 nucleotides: TGTGCCAGCAGTGATGTCGGCGGAGCTTTCTTT. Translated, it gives CASSDVGGAFF.

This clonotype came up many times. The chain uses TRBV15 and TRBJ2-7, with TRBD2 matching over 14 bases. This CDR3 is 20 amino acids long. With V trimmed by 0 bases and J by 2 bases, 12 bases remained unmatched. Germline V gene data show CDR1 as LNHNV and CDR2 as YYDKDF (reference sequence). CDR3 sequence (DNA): TGTGCCACCAGCAGAGACCATCTACACGGGACTAGCGGGGGTGCCTACGAGCAGTACTTC. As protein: CATSRDHLHGTSGGAYEQYF.

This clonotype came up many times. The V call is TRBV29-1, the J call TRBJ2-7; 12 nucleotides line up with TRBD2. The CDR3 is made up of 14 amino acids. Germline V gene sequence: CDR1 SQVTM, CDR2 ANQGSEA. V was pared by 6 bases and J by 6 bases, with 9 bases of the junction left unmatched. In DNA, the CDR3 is TGCAGCGTAGTACTAGCGGGAGGTCCGTCCGAGCAGTACTTC. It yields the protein CSVVLAGGPSEQYF.

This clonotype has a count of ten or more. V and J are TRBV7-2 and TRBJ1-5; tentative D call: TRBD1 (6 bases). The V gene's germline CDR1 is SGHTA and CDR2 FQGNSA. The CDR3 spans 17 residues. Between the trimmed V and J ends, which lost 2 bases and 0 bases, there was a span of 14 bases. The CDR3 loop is CASSLSGTRYSNQPQHF. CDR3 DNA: TGTGCCAGCAGCTTAAGTGGGACAAGATATAGCAATCAGCCCCAGCATTTT.

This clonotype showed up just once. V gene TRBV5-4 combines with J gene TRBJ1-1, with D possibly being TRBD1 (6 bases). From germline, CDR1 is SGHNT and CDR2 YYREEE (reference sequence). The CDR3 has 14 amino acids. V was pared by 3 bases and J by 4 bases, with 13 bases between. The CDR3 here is CASSSKGGSTEAFF. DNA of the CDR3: TGTGCCAGCAGCTCAAAGGGGGGTAGCACTGAAGCTTTCTTT.

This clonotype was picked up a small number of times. CDR3 sequence: CASSPTAGGRGEQFF. CDR3 nucleotides: TGTGCCAGCAGCCCTACTGCGGGAGGGCGGGGTGAGCAGTTCTTC. This chain uses TRBV7-2 with TRBJ2-1; 9 nucleotides line up with TRBD2. Germline V gene data show CDR1 as SGHTA and CDR2 as FQGNSA. The trim removed 5 bases at V and 9 bases at J, leaving 11 bases unmatched. The CDR3 is 15 residues long. Full variable domain (remainder filled in from reference TRBV7-2 and TRBJ2-1): GAGVSQSPSNKVTEKGKDVELRCDPISGHTALYWYRQSLGQGLEFLIYFQGNSAPDKSGLPSDRFSAERTGGSVSTLTIQRTQQEDSAVYLCASSPTAGGRGEQFFGPGTRLTVL.

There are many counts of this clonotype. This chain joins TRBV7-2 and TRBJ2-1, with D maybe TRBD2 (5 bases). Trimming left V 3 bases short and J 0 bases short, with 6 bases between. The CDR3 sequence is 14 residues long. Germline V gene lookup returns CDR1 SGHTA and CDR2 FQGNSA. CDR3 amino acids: CASSFEGSYNEQFF. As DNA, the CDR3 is TGTGCCAGCAGCTTCGAGGGCTCCTACAATGAGCAGTTCTTC. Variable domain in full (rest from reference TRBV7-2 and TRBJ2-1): GAGVSQSPSNKVTEKGKDVELRCDPISGHTALYWYRQSLGQGLEFLIYFQGNSAPDKSGLPSDRFSAERTGGSVSTLTIQRTQQEDSAVYLCASSFEGSYNEQFFGPGTRLTVL.

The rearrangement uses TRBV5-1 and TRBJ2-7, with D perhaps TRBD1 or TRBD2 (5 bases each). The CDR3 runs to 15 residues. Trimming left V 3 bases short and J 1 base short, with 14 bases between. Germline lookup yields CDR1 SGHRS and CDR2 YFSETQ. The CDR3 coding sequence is TGCGCCAGCAGCTCCCGGGACCTACAGTCCTACGAGCAGTACTTC. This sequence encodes CASSSRDLQSYEQYF. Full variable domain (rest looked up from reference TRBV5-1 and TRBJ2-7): KAGVTQTPRYLIKTRGQQVTLSCSPISGHRSVSWYQQTPGQGLQFLFEYFSETQRNKGNFPGRFSGRQFSNSRSEMNVSTLELGDSALYLCASSSRDLQSYEQYFGPGTRLTVT.

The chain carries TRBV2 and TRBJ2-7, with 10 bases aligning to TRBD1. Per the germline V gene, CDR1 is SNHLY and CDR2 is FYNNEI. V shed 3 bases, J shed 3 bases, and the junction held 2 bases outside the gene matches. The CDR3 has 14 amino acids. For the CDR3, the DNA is TGTGCCAGCAGTGACGGGACAGGGGACTACGAGCAGTACTTC. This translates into CASSDGTGDYEQYF.